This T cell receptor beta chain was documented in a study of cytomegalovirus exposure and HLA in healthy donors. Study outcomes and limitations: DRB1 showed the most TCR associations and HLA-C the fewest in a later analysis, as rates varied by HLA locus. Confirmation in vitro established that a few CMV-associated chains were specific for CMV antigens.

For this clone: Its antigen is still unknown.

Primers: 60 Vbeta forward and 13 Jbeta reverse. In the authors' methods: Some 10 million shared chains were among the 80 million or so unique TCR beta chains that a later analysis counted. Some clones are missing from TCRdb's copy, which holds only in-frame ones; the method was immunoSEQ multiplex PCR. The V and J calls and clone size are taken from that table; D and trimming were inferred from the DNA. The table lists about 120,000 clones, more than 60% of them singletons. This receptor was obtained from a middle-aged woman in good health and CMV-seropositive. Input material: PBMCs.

Here the CDR3 reads CASSLPYENSPLHF. CDR3 nucleotides: TGTGCCAGTAGTCTACCCTATGAGAATTCACCCCTCCACTTT. The chain uses TRBV19 and TRBJ1-6; D gene ambiguous. CDR3 size: 14 residues. Germline loops: CDR1 LNHDA, CDR2 SQIVND (reference sequence). The V end was cut by 5 bases, the J end by 7 bases, with 12 bases between.